This T cell receptor beta chain was recovered during a study of cytomegalovirus exposure and HLA in healthy donors. Primers: 60 Vbeta forward and 13 Jbeta reverse. Measured with immunoSEQ multiplex PCR; TCRdb has only the in-frame clones, and not every one. The table lists under 85,000 clones, more than 60% of them singletons, with around 1.5% in the top ten. Trimming stripped 1 base from V and 7 bases from J, with 10 bases between. Germline assignment: CDR1 LNHDA and CDR2 SQIVND (reference sequence). The CDR3 runs 13 residues. The specimen sequenced was PBMCs. The rearrangement joins TRBV19 to TRBJ1-2; D gene unclear. The receptor was derived from a man between 35 and 55 years old in good health and CMV-seronegative. CDR3 amino acids: CASSIVGHVGYTF. As DNA, the CDR3 is TGTGCCAGTAGTATAGTTGGGCATGTTGGCTACACCTTC.